This TCR beta chain was recovered during a study of response to subunit inactivated influenza vaccine. Points from the study as a whole: Each seasonal influenza vaccination, the authors suggested, recruits few new T cells.

J gave up 2 bases and V 1 base, and 4 bases lay outside the gene matches. Germline-derived CDR1 and CDR2 are SEHNR and FQNEAQ (reference sequence). CDR3 length: 16 residues. TCRdb independently ran MiXCR on the RT-PCR reads; one entry per CDR3 protein. Of about 800,000 distinct CDR3 sequences in the sample, about 20% are singletons; the top ten hold around 9.6%. On this clonotype itself: Its antigen remains unidentified. A much larger clone lies one base from this, so it may be a read error.

The sequence derives from a man aged 50 to 59 who received an inactivated influenza vaccine. The chain is built from TRBV7-9 and TRBJ2-3, with TRBD2 matching 9 bases. The sample was PBMCs from blood, taken approximately 5 days after vaccination. DNA for the CDR3: TGTGCCAGCAGCTTAGGGGCTAGCGGGAACACAGATACGCAGTATTTT. Translation gives CASSLGASGNTDTQYF. The complete variable domain, with remaining parts taken from reference TRBV7-9 and TRBJ2-3, reads DTGVSQNPRHKITKRGQNVTFRCDPISEHNRLYWYRQTLGQGPEFLTYFQNEAQLEKSRLLSDRFSAERPKGSFSTLEIQRTEQGDSAMYLCASSLGASGNTDTQYFGPGTRLTVL.